Here is one T cell receptor (beta chain) with its context. CDR3 length: 14 amino acids. Germline V gene data show CDR1 as LNHDA and CDR2 as SQIVND (reference sequence). V gave up 6 bases and J gave up 7 bases, with 18 bases separating them. Cohorts were determined from participant-reported clinical history. Repertoires were generated with immunoSEQ multiplex PCR, while TCRdb's copy carries only in-frame clones and drops some. The sample gives approximately 300,000 clones, under 90% of which show up once; under 11% is in the top ten. This sample was included in a study of blood T cell repertoires in COVID-19. Across the study: Acute-phase and convalescent COVID-19 samples originated in the United States, Italy and Spain. The analysed material was cDNA or gDNA that came from T cells, B-cell-depleted T cells, or PBMCs.

Sequences were obtained from PBMCs or T cells enriched from blood (not recorded which). The clonotype comes from a woman younger than 30 who had recovered from COVID-19. This chain uses TRBV19 with TRBJ1-1; D is possibly TRBD1 (6 bases). CDR3 DNA: TGTGCCAGTAGGACGGACAGCCAACGGGATGAAGCTTTCTTT. The encoded protein is CASRTDSQRDEAFF. Looking up the rest from reference TRBV19 and TRBJ1-1 gives the full variable domain: DGGITQSPKYLFRKEGQNVTLSCEQNLNHDAMYWYRQDPGQGLRLIYYSQIVNDFQKGDIAEGYSVSREKKESFPLTVTSAQKNPTAFYLCASRTDSQRDEAFFGQGTRLTVV.